This paragraph reports one T cell receptor beta chain. Its antigen is still unknown. Time point: persistent/refractory GD, antithyroid drugs over 5 years with positive TRAb. Preparation of the TCR library used RNA extracted from PBMCs. An endocrinology unit in Xi'an, China, supplied the patients. The sample comes from a study of regulatory T cells in long-lasting Graves disease. Overall study findings and caveats: Patients whose Graves' disease persisted exhibited lower TCR diversity than those newly diagnosed. Whereas about a thousand public clonotypes were shared by new patients, persistent patients shared more, at a few thousand.

Libraries of TCR beta came from iRepertoire HTBI primers plus Arm-PCR of CDR3 regions. Using its own MiXCR run on the multiplex PCR reads, TCRdb lists one record per CDR3 protein. The top ten clones hold 7% to 10% of a sample with under 500,000 distinct CDR3 sequences, 20% of them seen once. The TCR originated in a female donor with Graves disease. The sample consisted of peripheral blood mononuclear cells (PBMCs), taken when the disease was refractory, from a patient treated with antithyroid drugs.

CDR3 residues: CASSSPDRPGTEAFF. The CDR3 DNA follows: TGTGCCAGCAGCTCCCCGGACAGGCCGGGCACTGAAGCTTTCTTT. The chain joins TRBV5-5 to TRBJ1-1; 7 positions agree with TRBD1. Germline V gene sequence: CDR1 SGHKS, CDR2 YYEKEE (reference sequence). The V and J ends lost 3 bases and 4 bases, in that order; junction bases with no gene match: 9. This CDR3 has 15 residues.